The T cell receptor beta chain described here comes from a study of blood T cells in healthy people across ages. Looking at the study overall: About one barcoded beta molecule was captured per two T cells (by template switching).

The CDR3 covers 15 residues. V was shortened by 0 bases and J by 6 bases, with 12 bases between the two germline ends. Germline CDR1 and CDR2: LGHNA and YNFKEQ. PCR was performed a second time for 7 to 11 cycles using a sample-barcoded 5' primer and a J-beta primer mix. The yield of each sample was at least 2.5 million CDR3-containing paired-end reads. Using its own MiXCR run on the 5' RACE reads, TCRdb lists one record per CDR3 protein. The table includes 540,000 or so distinct CDR3 sequences, around 48% detected once. The table lists this clonotype with a few counts. This clonotype was sampled from a man aged 80 or over in good health. V and J are TRBV4-2 and TRBJ2-1; no firm D call. Sequencing was performed on blood. The chain's CDR3 is CASSQDTASSNEQFF. The CDR3 DNA reads TGTGCCAGCAGCCAAGATACGGCTTCAAGCAATGAGCAGTTCTTC.